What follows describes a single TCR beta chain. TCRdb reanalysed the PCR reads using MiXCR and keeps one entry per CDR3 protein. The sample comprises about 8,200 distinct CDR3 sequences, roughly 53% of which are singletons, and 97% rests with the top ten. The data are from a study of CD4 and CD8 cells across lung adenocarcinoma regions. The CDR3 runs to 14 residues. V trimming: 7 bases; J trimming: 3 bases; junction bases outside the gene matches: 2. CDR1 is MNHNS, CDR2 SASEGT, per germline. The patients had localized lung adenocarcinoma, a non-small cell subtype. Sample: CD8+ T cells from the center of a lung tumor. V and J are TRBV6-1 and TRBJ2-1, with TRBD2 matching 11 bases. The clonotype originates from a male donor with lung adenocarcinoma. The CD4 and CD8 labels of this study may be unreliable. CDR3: CASKGLAGYNEQFF. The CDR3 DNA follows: TGTGCCAGCAAAGGACTAGCGGGCTACAATGAGCAGTTCTTC.